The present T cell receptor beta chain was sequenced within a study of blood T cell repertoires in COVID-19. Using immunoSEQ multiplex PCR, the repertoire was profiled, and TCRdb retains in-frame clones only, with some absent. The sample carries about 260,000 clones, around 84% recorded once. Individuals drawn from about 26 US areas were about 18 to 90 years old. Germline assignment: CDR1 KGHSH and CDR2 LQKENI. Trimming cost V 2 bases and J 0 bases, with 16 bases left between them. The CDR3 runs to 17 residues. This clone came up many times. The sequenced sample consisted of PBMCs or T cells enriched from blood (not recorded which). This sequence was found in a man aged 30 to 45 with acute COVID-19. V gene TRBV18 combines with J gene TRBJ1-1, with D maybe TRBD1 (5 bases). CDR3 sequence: CASSPAGTGYLNTEAFF. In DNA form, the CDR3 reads TGTGCCAGCTCACCAGCGGGGACGGGATATCTGAACACTGAAGCTTTCTTT.